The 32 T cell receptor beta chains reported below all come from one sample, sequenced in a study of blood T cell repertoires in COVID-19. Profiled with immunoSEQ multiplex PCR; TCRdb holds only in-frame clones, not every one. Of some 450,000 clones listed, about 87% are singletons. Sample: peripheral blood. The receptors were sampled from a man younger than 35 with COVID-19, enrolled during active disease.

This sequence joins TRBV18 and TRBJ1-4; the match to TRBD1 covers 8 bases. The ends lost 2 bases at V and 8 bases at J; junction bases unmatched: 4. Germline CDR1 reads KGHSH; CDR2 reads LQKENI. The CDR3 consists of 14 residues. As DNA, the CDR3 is TGTGCCAGCTCACCAAAGACAGGGGAAGAAAAACTGTTTTTT. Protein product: CASSPKTGEEKLFF.

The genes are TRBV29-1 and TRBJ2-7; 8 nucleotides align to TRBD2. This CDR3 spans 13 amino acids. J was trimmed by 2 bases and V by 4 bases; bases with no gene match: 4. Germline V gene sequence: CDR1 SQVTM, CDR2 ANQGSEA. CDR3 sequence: CSVAGTRAYEQYF. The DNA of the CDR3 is TGCAGCGTTGCAGGGACTAGGGCCTACGAGCAGTACTTC.

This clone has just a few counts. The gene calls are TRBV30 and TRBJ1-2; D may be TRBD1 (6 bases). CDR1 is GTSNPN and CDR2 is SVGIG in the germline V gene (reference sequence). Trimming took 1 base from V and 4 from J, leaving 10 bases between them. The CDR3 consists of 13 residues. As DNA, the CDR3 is TGTGCCTGGAGTGACAGGGATGGCTATGGCTACACCTTC. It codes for CAWSDRDGYGYTF.

The CDR3 region has the DNA TGTGCCAGCAGTGAAGTCAGGGGGAGGAATTCACCCCTCCACTTT. Encoded protein: CASSEVRGRNSPLHF. The J gene is TRBJ1-6, the V gene TRBV2; 7 bases fit TRBD1. V was pared by 1 base and J by 7 bases, with 4 bases of the junction left unmatched. Looked up from germline, CDR1 is SNHLY and CDR2 is FYNNEI. CDR3 length equals 15 residues. Looking up the rest from reference TRBV2 and TRBJ1-6 gives the full variable domain: EPEVTQTPSHQVTQMGQEVILRCVPISNHLYFYWYRQILGQKVEFLVSFYNNEISEKSEIFDDQFSVERPDGSNFTLKIRSTKLEDSAMYFCASSEVRGRNSPLHFGNGTRLTVT.

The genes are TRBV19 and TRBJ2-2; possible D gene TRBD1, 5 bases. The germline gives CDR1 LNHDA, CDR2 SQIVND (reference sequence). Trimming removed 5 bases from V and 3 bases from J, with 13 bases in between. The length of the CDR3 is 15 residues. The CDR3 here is CASSQDSFYTGELFF. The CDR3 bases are TGTGCCAGTAGTCAAGACAGCTTTTACACCGGGGAGCTGTTTTTT.

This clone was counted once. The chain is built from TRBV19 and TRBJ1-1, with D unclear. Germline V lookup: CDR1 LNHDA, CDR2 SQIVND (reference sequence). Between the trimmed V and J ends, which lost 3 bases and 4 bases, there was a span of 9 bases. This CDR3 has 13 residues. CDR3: CASSIPGGTEAFF. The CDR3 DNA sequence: TGTGCCAGTAGTATCCCCGGCGGCACTGAAGCTTTCTTT.

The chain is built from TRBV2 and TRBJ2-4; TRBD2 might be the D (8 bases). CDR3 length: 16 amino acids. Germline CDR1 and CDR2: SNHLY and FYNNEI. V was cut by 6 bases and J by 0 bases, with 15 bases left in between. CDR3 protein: CASRPREGAAKNIQYF. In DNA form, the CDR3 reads TGTGCCAGCAGGCCTCGGGAGGGGGCAGCCAAAAACATTCAGTACTTC.

The DNA for the CDR3 is TGTGCCATCAGTGAATCGGGAGCCAAAAACATTCAGTACTTC. This translates into CAISESGAKNIQYF. The chain couples TRBV10-3 to TRBJ2-4; D is undetermined. The CDR3 totals 14 residues. Trimming took 3 bases from V and 0 from J, leaving 6 bases between them. Germline values: CDR1 ENHRY, CDR2 SYGVKD.

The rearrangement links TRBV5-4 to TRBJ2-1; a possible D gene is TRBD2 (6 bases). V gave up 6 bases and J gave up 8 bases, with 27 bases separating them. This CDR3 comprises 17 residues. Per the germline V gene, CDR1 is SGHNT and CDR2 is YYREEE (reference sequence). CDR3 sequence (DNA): TGTGCCAGCAACTTCGCAGCCGGGCGGGGCCCCTTAGATGAGCAGTTCTTC. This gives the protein CASNFAAGRGPLDEQFF.

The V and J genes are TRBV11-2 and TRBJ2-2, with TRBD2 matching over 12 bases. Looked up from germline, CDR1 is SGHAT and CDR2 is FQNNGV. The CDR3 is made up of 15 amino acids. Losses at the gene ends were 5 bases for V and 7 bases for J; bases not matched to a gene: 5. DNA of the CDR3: TGTGCCAGCAGCCCAACGACTAGCGGGGGCGGGGAGCTGTTTTTT. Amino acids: CASSPTTSGGGELFF. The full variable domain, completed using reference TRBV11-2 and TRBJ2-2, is EAGVAQSPRYKIIEKRQSVAFWCNPISGHATLYWYQQILGQGPKLLIQFQNNGVVDDSQLPKDRFSAERLKGVDSTLKIQPAKLEDSAVYLCASSPTTSGGGELFFGEGSRLTVL.

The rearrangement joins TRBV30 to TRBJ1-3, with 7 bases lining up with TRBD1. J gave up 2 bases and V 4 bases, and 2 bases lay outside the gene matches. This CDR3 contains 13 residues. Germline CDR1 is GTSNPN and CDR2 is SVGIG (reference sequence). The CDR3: CAWTRGPGNTIYF. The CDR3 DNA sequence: TGTGCCTGGACTAGGGGGCCTGGAAACACCATATATTTT.

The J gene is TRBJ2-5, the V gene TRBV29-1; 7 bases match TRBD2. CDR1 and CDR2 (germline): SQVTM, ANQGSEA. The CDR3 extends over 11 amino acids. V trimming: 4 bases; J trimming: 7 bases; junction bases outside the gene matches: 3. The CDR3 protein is CSVGGGVTQYF. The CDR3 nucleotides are TGCAGCGTTGGGGGAGGGGTGACCCAGTACTTC.

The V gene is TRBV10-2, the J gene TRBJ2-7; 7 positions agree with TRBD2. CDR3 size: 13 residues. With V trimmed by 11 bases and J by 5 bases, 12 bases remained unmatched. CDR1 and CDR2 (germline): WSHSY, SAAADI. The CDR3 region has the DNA TGCGCCTCCGGACGAGCGGGAACCGACGAGCAGTACTTC. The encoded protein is CASGRAGTDEQYF.

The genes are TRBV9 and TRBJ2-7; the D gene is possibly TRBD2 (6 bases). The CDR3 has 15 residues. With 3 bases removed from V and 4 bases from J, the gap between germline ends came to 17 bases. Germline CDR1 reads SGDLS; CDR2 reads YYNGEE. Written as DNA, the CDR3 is TGTGCCAGCAGCGGGAGGGACGGATCCCTATACGAGCAGTACTTC. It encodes CASSGRDGSLYEQYF.

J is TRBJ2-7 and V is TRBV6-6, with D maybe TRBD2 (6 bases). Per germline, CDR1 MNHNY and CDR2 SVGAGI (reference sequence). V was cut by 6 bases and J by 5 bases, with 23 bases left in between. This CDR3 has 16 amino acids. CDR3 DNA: TGTGCCAGCAGGGGACTCGACAAATTTTACAATAACGAGCAGTACTTC. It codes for CASRGLDKFYNNEQYF.

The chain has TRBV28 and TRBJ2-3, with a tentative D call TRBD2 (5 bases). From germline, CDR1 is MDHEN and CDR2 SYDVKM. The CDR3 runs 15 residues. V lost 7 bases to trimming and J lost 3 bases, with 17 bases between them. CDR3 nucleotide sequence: TGTGCCAGCACTCGAGACGGGCTAGCAACAGATACGCAGTATTTT. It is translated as CASTRDGLATDTQYF.

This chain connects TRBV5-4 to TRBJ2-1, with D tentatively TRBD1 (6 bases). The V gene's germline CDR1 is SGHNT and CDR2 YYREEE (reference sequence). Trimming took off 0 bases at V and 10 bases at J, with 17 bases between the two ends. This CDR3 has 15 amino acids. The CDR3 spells CASSLVSSRGREQFF. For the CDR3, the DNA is TGTGCCAGCAGCTTGGTGTCTAGCAGGGGCCGAGAGCAGTTCTTC.

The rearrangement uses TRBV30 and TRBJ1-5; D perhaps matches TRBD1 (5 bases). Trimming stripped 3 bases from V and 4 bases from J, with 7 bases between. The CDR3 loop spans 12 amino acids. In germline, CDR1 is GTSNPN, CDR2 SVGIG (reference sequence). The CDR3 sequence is CAWSPGNQPQHF. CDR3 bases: TGTGCCTGGAGCCCAGGGAATCAGCCCCAGCATTTT.

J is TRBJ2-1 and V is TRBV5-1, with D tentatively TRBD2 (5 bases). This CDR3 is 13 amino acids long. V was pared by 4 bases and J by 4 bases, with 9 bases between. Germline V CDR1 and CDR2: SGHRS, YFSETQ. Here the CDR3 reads CASSPGIYNEQFF. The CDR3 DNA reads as TGCGCCAGCAGCCCGGGAATATACAATGAGCAGTTCTTC.

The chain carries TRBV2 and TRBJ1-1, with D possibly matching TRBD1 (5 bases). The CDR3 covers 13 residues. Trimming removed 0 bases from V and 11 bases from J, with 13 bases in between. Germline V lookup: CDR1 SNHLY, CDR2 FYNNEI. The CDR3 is CASSEARPGKAFF. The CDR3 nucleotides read TGTGCCAGCAGTGAAGCGCGCCCAGGGAAGGCTTTCTTT.

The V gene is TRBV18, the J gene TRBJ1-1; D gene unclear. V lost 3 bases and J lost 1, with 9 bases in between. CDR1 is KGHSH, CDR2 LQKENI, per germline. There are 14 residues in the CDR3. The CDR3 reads CASSPNTRNTEAFF. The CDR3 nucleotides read TGTGCCAGCTCACCCAATACGCGGAACACTGAAGCTTTCTTT.

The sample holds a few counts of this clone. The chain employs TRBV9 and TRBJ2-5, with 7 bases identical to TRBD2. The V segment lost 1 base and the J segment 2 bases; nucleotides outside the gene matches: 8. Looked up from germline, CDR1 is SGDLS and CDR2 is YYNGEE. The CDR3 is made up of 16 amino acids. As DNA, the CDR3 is TGTGCCAGCAGCGTACTAAGCGGGGTCTATCAAGAGACCCAGTACTTC. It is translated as CASSVLSGVYQETQYF.

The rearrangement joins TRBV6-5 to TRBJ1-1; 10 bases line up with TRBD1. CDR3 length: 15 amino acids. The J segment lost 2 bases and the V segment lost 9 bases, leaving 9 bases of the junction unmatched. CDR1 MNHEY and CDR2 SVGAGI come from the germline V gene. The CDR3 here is CASPRQGAANTEAFF. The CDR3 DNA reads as TGTGCCAGTCCTAGACAGGGGGCAGCCAACACTGAAGCTTTCTTT.

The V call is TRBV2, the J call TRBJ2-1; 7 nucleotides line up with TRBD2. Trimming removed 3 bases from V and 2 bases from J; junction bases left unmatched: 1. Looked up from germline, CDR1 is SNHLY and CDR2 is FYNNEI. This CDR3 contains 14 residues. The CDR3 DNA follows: TGTGCCAGCAGTGACCGGGAGGCCTACAATGAGCAGTTCTTC. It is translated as CASSDREAYNEQFF.

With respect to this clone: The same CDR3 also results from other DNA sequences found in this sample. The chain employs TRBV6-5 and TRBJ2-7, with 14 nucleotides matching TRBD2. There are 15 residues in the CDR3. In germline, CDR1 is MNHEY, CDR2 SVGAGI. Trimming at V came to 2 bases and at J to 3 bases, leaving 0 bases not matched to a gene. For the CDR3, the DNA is TGTGCCAGCAGTTACGGGACTAGCGGGAGCTACGAGCAGTACTTC. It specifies CASSYGTSGSYEQYF.

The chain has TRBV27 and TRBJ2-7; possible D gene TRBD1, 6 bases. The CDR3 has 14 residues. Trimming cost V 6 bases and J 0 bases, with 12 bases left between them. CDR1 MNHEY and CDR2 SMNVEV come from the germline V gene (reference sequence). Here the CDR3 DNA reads TGTGCCAGCAGGGACAGCTTCAGCTCCTACGAGCAGTACTTC. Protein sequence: CASRDSFSSYEQYF.

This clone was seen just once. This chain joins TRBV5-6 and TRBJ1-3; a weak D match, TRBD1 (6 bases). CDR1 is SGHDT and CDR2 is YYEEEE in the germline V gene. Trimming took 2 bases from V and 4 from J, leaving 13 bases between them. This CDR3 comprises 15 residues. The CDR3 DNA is TGTGCCAGCAGCTTATTGACAGGCGGAGGAAACACCATATATTTT. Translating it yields CASSLLTGGGNTIYF.

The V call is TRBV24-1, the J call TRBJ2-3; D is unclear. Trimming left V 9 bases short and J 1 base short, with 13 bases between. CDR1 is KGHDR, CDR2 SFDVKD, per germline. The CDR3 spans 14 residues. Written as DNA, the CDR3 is TGTGCCACCTGTTGTGAAACGGGCACAGATACGCAGTATTTT. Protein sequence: CATCCETGTDTQYF.

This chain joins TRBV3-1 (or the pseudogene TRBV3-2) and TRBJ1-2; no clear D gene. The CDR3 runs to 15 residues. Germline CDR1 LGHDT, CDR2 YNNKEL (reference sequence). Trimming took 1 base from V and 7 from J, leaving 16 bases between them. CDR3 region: CASSQAPGALFGYTF. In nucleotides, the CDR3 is TGTGCCAGCAGCCAAGCCCCGGGAGCCCTCTTTGGCTACACCTTC.

The CDR3 here is CAISEMDTYEQYF. The CDR3 nucleotides are TGTGCCATCAGTGAGATGGACACCTACGAGCAGTACTTC. This chain connects TRBV10-3 to TRBJ2-7, with D possibly being TRBD1 (5 bases). CDR3 length equals 13 residues. V dropped 2 bases and J dropped 2 bases, with 7 bases sitting between them. Germline CDR1 ENHRY, CDR2 SYGVKD.

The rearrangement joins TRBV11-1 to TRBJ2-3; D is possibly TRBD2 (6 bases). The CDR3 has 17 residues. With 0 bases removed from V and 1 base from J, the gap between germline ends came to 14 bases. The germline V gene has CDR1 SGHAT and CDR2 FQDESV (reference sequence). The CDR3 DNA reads TGTGCCAGCAGCTTAGCAACTAGCTTAATGGGCACAGATACGCAGTATTTT. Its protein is CASSLATSLMGTDTQYF.

This chain's CDR3 is CASSRGRTSGQETQYF. Written as DNA, the CDR3 is TGTGCCAGCAGCCGAGGCCGGACTAGCGGCCAAGAGACCCAGTACTTC. V gene TRBV3-1 (or the pseudogene TRBV3-2) combines with J gene TRBJ2-5; TRBD2 matches at 10 bases. V trimming: 4 bases; J trimming: 1 base; junction bases outside the gene matches: 6. This CDR3 spans 16 amino acids. CDR1 and CDR2 (germline): LGHDT, YNNKEL (reference sequence).